A selection of T cell receptor beta chains follows, all from one sample in a study of blood T cells in healthy people across ages. TCRdb reprocessed the 5' RACE reads via MiXCR and lists one record per CDR3 protein. The sample lists more than 550,000 distinct CDR3 sequences; approximately 22% were seen once. The sample was blood. These TCRs come from a man between 65 and 79 years old in good health. Each CDR3 is given with its conserved first and last residue. The D gene is left open where the match is weak. Clone sizes are given selectively: once, few, many, or a class where the clone is expanded.

v_call	d_call	clone_size	j_call	cdr3_aa	cdr3_nt
TRBV29-1	TRBD2	-	TRBJ2-1	CSAQGTTEQQFF	TGCAGCGCCCAAGGGACTACCGAGCAGCAGTTCTTC
TRBV5-1	-	-	TRBJ2-1	CASSLLMTSNEQFF	TGCGCCAGCAGCTTGCTGATGACGAGCAATGAGCAGTTCTTC
TRBV9	-	few	TRBJ2-1	CASSVSSGTTPYNEQFF	TGTGCCAGCAGCGTCTCCTCCGGGACCACGCCCTACAATGAGCAGTTCTTC
TRBV6-5	-	-	TRBJ2-3	CASSYSLKGLRADTQYF	TGTGCCAGCAGTTACTCGCTGAAGGGGCTAAGGGCAGATACGCAGTATTTT
TRBV16	TRBD1	many	TRBJ1-5	CASSHRDRGNQPQHF	TGTGCCAGCAGCCACCGGGACAGGGGCAATCAGCCCCAGCATTTT
TRBV29-1	-	-	TRBJ1-1	CSVGWGDTEAFF	TGCAGCGTTGGATGGGGGGACACTGAAGCTTTCTTT
TRBV7-3	-	few	TRBJ2-1	CASSLKGGAYENEQFF	TGTGCCAGCAGCTTAAAGGGAGGTGCCTATGAAAATGAGCAGTTCTTC
TRBV20-1	-	few	TRBJ2-5	CSARSPSPIGETQYF	TGCAGTGCTAGGTCTCCGTCCCCAATCGGAGAGACCCAGTACTTC
TRBV7-9	-	-	TRBJ2-1	CASSLSAGYNEQFF	TGTGCCAGCAGCTTATCGGCGGGGTACAATGAGCAGTTCTTC
TRBV6-1	-	few	TRBJ2-5	CASSPYLTRSGETQYF	TGTGCCAGCAGTCCCTATTTAACTAGATCCGGAGAGACCCAGTACTTC
TRBV12-3/TRBV12-4	-	-	TRBJ1-1	CACADWGEAFF	TGTGCCTGCGCGGACTGGGGAGAAGCTTTCTTT
TRBV6-6	-	-	TRBJ1-2	CASSRRSNYGYTF	TGTGCCAGCAGTCGACGGAGTAACTATGGCTACACCTTC
TRBV12-3/TRBV12-4	-	few	TRBJ1-2	CASRREPGGYTF	TGTGCCAGCCGCCGGGAGCCTGGCGGCTACACCTTC
TRBV13	-	few	TRBJ2-1	CASSFVTRGGEQFF	TGTGCCAGCAGCTTTGTGACAAGAGGTGGGGAGCAGTTCTTC
TRBV5-1	-	-	TRBJ2-5	CASSLSQRETQYF	TGCGCCAGCAGCTTGAGCCAGCGAGAGACCCAGTACTTC
TRBV2	TRBD1	few	TRBJ2-5	CASSEDFRTGEQETQYF	TGTGCCAGCAGTGAGGATTTTCGGACAGGGGAGCAAGAGACCCAGTACTTC
TRBV9	-	few	TRBJ1-1	CASSVGSVNTEAFF	TGTGCCAGCAGCGTAGGTAGCGTGAACACTGAAGCTTTCTTT
TRBV6-6	-	-	TRBJ1-2	CASSYVGGERGYTF	TGTGCCAGCAGTTACGTTGGCGGAGAGCGTGGCTACACCTTC
TRBV29-1	-	few	TRBJ1-2	CSVERGNGYTF	TGCAGCGTTGAAAGGGGAAACGGCTACACCTTC
TRBV5-1	-	-	TRBJ1-6	CASSQQALSYNSPLHF	TGCGCCAGCAGCCAACAGGCCCTCTCCTATAATTCACCCCTCCACTTT
TRBV2	-	-	TRBJ2-7	CASTFEGGWYEQYF	TGTGCCAGCACCTTCGAGGGTGGGTGGTACGAGCAGTACTTC
TRBV12-3/TRBV12-4	TRBD1	many	TRBJ1-5	CASSFGDRGNQPQHF	TGTGCCAGCAGTTTCGGTGACAGGGGGAATCAGCCCCAGCATTTT
TRBV12-3/TRBV12-4	-	-	TRBJ2-3	CASRKLQGYTQYF	TGTGCCAGCAGGAAACTACAGGGATATACGCAGTATTTT
TRBV5-1	TRBD2	few	TRBJ2-3	CASSSILAGGSTDTQYF	TGCGCCAGCAGCTCCATCTTAGCGGGGGGGTCGACAGATACGCAGTATTTT
TRBV20-1	-	few	TRBJ2-7	CSGRDGTYEQYF	TGCAGTGGACGGGACGGGACCTACGAGCAGTACTTC
TRBV6-5	TRBD1	-	TRBJ2-5	CASSYARDSQETQYF	TGTGCCAGCAGTTACGCCCGGGACAGCCAAGAGACCCAGTACTTT
TRBV5-1	-	few	TRBJ1-1	CASSLGSSEPEAFF	TGCGCCAGCAGCTTGGGAAGCTCGGAGCCCGAAGCTTTCTTT
TRBV7-9	TRBD2	-	TRBJ2-1	CASTSGIGFYNEQFF	TGTGCCAGCACCAGCGGGATAGGATTCTACAATGAGCAGTTCTTC
TRBV6-1	-	-	TRBJ2-3	CASSERLVGVGTDTQYF	TGTGCCAGCAGTGAACGATTGGTCGGGGTGGGCACAGATACGCAGTATTTT
TRBV27	-	few	TRBJ1-1	CASSFMGGLGMNTEAFF	TGTGCCAGCAGTTTTATGGGGGGCTTGGGCATGAACACTGAAGCTTTCTTT
TRBV7-9	TRBD1	few	TRBJ1-1	CASSSQGIEAFF	TGTGCCAGCAGCTCACAGGGGATTGAAGCTTTCTTT
TRBV6-2/TRBV6-3	-	few	TRBJ1-2	CASTPQGRNYGYTF	TGTGCCAGCACTCCACAGGGTCGGAACTATGGCTACACCTTC